This note documents a single T cell receptor (beta chain) sequence. Its antigen is not identified. TCRdb recomputed calls from the reads with MiXCR, one row per CDR3 protein. The sample has approximately 260,000 distinct CDR3 sequences, roughly a fifth seen once. The data belong to a study of T cell repertoires in cytomegalovirus infection. Overall study context: CMV epitopes in the study were HLA-C-restricted (recently identified) and HLA-B-restricted (well studied). CMV infection and matching HLA type were both indicated by public TCR beta signatures. Points from the study as a whole: Carriage of CMV together with the relevant HLA was identifiable through cumulative public TCR beta family frequency.

The CDR3 has 15 amino acids. V was trimmed by 3 bases and J by 10 bases, leaving 19 bases between them. The V gene's germline CDR1 is LNHDA and CDR2 SQIVND (reference sequence). This chain uses TRBV19 with TRBJ2-1; D perhaps matches TRBD1 (5 bases). The clonotype comes from a human donor in good health (CMV status not recorded). Some clones in this sample may be carry-over from other donors' samples. The source was cultured PBMCs, collected from culture after CMV antigen stimulation. CDR3 bases: TGTGCCAGTAGTATCATCCCCCCCAGGGTGAACGAGCAGTTCTTC. Translated: CASSIIPPRVNEQFF.